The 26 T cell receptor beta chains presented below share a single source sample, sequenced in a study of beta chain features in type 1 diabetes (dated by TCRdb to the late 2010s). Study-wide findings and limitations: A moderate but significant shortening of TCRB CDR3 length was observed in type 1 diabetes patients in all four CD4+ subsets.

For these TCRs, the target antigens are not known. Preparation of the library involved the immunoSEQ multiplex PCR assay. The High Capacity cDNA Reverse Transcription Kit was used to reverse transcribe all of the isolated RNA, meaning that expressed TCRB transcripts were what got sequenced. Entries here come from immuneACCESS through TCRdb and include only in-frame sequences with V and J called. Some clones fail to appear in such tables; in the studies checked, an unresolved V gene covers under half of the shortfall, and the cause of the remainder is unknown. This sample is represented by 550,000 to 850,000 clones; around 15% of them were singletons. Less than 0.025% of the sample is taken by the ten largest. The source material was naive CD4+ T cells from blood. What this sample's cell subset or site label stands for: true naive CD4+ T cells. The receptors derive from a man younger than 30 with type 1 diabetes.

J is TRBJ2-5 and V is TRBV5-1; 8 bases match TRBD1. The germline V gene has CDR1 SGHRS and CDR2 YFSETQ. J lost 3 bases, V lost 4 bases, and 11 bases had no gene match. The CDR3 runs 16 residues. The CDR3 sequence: CASSPGQGSTKETQYF. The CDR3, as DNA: TGCGCCAGCAGCCCCGGACAGGGCAGTACCAAAGAGACCCAGTACTTC. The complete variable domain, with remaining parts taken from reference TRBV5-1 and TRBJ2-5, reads KAGVTQTPRYLIKTRGQQVTLSCSPISGHRSVSWYQQTPGQGLQFLFEYFSETQRNKGNFPGRFSGRQFSNSRSEMNVSTLELGDSALYLCASSPGQGSTKETQYFGPGTRLLVL.

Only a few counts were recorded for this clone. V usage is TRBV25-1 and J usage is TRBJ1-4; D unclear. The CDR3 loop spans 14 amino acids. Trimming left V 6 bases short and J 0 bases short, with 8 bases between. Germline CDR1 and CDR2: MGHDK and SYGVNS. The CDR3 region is CASSHDTTNEKLFF. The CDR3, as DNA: TGTGCCAGCAGCCACGACACAACTAATGAAAAACTGTTTTTT.

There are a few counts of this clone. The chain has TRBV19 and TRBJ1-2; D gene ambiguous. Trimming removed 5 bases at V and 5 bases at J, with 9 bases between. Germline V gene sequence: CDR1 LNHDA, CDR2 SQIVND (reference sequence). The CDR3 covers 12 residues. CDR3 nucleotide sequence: TGTGCCAGTAGTTACCGAGGTTATGGCTACACCTTC. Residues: CASSYRGYGYTF.

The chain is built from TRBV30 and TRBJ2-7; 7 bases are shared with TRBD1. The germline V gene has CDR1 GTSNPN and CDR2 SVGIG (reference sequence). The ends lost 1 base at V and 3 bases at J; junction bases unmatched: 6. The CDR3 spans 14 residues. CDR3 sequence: CAWSAGQWIYEQYF. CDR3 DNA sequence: TGTGCCTGGAGTGCGGGACAGTGGATCTACGAGCAGTACTTC.

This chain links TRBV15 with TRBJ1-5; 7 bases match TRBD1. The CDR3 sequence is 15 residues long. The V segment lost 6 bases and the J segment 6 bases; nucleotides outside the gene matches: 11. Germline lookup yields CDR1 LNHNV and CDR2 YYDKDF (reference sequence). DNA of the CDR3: TGTGCCACCAGGACCGGGACAGAGGACGGTCAGCCCCAGCATTTT. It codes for CATRTGTEDGQPQHF.

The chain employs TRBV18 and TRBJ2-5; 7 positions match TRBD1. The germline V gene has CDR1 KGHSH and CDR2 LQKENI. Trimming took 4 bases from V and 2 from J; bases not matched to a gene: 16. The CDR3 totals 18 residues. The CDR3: CASSLRQGPTTAQETQYF. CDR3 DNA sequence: TGTGCCAGCTCACTGCGACAGGGCCCCACCACCGCACAAGAGACCCAGTACTTC.

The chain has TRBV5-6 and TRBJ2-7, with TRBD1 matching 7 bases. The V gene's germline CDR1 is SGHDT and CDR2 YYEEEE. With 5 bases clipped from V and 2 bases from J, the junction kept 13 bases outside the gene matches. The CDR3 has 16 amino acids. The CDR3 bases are TGTGCCAGCAGTGACCCACCGACAGGGATCCCCTACGAGCAGTACTTC. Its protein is CASSDPPTGIPYEQYF. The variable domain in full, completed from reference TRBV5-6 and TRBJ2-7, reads DAGVTQSPTHLIKTRGQQVTLRCSPKSGHDTVSWYQQALGQGPQFIFQYYEEEERQRGNFPDRFSGHQFPNYSSELNVNALLLGDSALYLCASSDPPTGIPYEQYFGPGTRLTVT.

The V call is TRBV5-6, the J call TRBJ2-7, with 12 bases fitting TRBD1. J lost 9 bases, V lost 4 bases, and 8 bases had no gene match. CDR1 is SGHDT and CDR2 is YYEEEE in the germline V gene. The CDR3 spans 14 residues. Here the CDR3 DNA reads TGTGCCAGCAGCCCTTGGGACAGGGGGCGGGGGCAGTACTTC. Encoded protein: CASSPWDRGRGQYF.

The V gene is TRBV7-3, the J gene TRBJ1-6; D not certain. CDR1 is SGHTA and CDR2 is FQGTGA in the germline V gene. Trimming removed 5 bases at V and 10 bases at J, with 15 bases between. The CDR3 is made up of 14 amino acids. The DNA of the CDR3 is TGTGCCAGCAGCCTCACCACGACCTGGTCACCCCTCCACTTT. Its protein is CASSLTTTWSPLHF. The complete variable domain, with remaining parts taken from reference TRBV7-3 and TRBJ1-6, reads GAGVSQTPSNKVTEKGKYVELRCDPISGHTALYWYRQSLGQGPEFLIYFQGTGAADDSGLPNDRFFAVRPEGSVSTLKIQRTERGDSAVYLCASSLTTTWSPLHFGNGTRLTVT.

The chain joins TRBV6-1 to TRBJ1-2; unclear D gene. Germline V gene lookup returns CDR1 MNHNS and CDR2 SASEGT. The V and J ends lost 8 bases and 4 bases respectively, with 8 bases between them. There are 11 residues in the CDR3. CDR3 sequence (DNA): TGTGCCAGCTGGGCTATCTATGGCTACACCTTC. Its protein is CASWAIYGYTF.

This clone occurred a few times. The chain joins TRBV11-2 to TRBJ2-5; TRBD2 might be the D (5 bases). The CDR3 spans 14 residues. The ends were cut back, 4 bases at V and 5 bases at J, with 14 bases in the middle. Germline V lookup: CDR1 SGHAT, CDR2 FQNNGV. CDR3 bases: TGTGCCAGCAGCTCGGACTCGGAACGGGAGACCCAGTACTTC. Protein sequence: CASSSDSERETQYF.

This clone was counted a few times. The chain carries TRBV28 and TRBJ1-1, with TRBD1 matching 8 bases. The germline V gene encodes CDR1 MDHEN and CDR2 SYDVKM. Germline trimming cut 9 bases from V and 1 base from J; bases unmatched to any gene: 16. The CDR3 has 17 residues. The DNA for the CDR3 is TGTGCCAGTCCGAGTCGGGATTTCGGGACAGGGAACACTGAAGCTTTCTTT. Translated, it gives CASPSRDFGTGNTEAFF.

CDR3 sequence (DNA): TGTGCCAGCAGCTTGGGACGGCAAGAGACCCAGTACTTC. As protein: CASSLGRQETQYF. V gene TRBV11-2 combines with J gene TRBJ2-5; D tentatively fits TRBD1 or TRBD2 (5 bases each). V lost 3 bases, J lost 2 bases, and 7 bases lay in between. Per the germline V gene, CDR1 is SGHAT and CDR2 is FQNNGV. This CDR3 comprises 13 residues.

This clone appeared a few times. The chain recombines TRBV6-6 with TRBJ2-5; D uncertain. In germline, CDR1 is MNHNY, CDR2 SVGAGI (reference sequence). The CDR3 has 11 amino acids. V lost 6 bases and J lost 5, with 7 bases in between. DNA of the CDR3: TGTGCCAGCAGGGGTCGGGAGACCCAGTACTTC. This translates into CASRGRETQYF.

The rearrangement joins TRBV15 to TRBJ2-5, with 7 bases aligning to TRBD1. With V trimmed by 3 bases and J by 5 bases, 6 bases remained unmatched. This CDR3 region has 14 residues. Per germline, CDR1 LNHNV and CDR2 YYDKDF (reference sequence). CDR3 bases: TGTGCCACCAGCAGGACAGGGAAAGTGGAGACCCAGTACTTC. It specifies CATSRTGKVETQYF.

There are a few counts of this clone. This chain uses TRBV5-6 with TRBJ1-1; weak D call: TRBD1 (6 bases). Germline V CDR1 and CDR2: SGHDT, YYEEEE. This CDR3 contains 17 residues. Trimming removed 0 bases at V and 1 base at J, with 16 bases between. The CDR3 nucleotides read TGTGCCAGCAGCTTGGAGCTGGGATCGGGACAGAACACTGAAGCTTTCTTT. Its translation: CASSLELGSGQNTEAFF.

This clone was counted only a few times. CDR3 loop: CAWIKGPANTGELFF. The CDR3 DNA sequence: TGTGCCTGGATAAAGGGACCGGCGAACACCGGGGAGCTGTTTTTT. The chain couples TRBV30 to TRBJ2-2; possibly TRBD1 or TRBD2 for D (5 bases each). This CDR3 comprises 15 residues. CDR1 and CDR2 from the germline V gene are GTSNPN and SVGIG (reference sequence). V lost 4 bases, J lost 0 bases, and 12 bases lay in between. Combining the CDR3 with reference TRBV30 and TRBJ2-2 gives the whole variable domain SQTIHQWPATLVQPVGSPLSLECTVEGTSNPNLYWYRQAAGRGLQLLFYSVGIGQISSEVPQNLSASRPQDRQFILSSKKLLLSDSGFYLCAWIKGPANTGELFFGEGSRLTVL.

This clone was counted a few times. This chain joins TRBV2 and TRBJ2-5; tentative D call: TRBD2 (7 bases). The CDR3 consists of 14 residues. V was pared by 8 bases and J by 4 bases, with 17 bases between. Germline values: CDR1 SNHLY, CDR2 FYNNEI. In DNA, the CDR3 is TGTGCCAGCCCTATCGGGGGGCGAGGAGAGACCCAGTACTTC. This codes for CASPIGGRGETQYF.

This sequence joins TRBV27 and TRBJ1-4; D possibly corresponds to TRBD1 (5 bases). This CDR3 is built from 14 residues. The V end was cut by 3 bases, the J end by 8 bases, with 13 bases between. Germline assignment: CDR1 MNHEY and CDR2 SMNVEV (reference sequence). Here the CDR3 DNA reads TGTGCCAGCAGTTTGGGGCAGGGAGGGGAAAAACTGTTTTTT. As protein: CASSLGQGGEKLFF.

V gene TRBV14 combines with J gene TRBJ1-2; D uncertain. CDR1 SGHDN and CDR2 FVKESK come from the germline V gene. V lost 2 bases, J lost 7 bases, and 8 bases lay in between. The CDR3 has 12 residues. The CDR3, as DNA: TGTGCCAGCAGCCAACTAGGGTTTGGCTACACCTTC. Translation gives CASSQLGFGYTF.

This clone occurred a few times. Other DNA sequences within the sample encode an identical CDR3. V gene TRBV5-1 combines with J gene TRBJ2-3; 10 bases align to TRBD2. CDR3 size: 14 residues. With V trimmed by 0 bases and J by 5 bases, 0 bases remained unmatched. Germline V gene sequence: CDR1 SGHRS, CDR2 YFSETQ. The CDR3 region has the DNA TGCGCCAGCAGCTTGGCTAGCGGGGGAGATACGCAGTATTTT. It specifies CASSLASGGDTQYF.

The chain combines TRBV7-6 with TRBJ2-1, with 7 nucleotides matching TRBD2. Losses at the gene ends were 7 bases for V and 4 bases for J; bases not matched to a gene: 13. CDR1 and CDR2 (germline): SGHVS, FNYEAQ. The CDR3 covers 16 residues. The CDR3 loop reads CASTPTADGGYNEQFF. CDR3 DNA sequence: TGTGCCAGCACCCCTACTGCCGACGGGGGGTACAATGAGCAGTTCTTC.

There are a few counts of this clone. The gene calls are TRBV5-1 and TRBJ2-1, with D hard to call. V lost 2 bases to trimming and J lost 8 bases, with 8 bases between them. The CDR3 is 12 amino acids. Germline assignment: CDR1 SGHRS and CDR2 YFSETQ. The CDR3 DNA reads TGCGCCAGCAGCTTACTGGGCGATGAGCAGTTCTTC. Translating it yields CASSLLGDEQFF.

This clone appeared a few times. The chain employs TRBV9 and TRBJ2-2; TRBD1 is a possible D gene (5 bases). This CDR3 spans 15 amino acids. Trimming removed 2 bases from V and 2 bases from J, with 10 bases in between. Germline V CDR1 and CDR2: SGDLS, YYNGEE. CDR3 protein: CASSVTVLNTGELFF. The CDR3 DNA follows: TGTGCCAGCAGCGTGACAGTCTTAAACACCGGGGAGCTGTTTTTT.

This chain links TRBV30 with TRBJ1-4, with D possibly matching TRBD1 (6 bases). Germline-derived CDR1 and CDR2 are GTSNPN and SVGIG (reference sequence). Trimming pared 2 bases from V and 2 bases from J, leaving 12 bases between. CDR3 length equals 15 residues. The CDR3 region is CAWSTGQPTNEKLFF. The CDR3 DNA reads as TGTGCCTGGAGTACAGGACAGCCTACTAATGAAAAACTGTTTTTT. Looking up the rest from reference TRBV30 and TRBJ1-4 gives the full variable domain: SQTIHQWPATLVQPVGSPLSLECTVEGTSNPNLYWYRQAAGRGLQLLFYSVGIGQISSEVPQNLSASRPQDRQFILSSKKLLLSDSGFYLCAWSTGQPTNEKLFFGSGTQLSVL.

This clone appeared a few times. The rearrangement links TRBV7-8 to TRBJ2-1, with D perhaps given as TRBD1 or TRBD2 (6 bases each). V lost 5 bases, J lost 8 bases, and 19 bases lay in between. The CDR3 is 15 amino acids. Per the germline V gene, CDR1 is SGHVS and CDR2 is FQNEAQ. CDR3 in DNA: TGTGCCAGCAGCCCTGAGGATTGGGGGGCGCATGAGCAGTTCTTC. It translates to CASSPEDWGAHEQFF. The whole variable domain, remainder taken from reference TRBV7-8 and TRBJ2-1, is GAGVSQSPRYKVAKRGQDVALRCDPISGHVSLFWYQQALGQGPEFLTYFQNEAQLDKSGLPSDRFFAERPEGSVSTLKIQRTQQEDSAVYLCASSPEDWGAHEQFFGPGTRLTVL.